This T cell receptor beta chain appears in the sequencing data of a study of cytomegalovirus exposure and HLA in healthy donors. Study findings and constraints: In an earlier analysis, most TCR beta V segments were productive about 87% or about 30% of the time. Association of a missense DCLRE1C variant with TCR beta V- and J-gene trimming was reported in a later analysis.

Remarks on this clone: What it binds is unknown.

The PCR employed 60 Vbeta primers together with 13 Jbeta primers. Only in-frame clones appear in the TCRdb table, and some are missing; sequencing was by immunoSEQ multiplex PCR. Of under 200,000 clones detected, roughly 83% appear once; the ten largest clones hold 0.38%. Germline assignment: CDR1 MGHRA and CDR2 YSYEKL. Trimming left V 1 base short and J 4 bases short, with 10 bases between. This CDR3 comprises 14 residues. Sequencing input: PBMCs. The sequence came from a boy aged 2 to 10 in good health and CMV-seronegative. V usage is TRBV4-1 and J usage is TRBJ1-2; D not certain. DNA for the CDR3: TGCGCCAGCAGCCAAGGGCAGGCCTCCTATGGCTACACCTTC. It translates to CASSQGQASYGYTF.